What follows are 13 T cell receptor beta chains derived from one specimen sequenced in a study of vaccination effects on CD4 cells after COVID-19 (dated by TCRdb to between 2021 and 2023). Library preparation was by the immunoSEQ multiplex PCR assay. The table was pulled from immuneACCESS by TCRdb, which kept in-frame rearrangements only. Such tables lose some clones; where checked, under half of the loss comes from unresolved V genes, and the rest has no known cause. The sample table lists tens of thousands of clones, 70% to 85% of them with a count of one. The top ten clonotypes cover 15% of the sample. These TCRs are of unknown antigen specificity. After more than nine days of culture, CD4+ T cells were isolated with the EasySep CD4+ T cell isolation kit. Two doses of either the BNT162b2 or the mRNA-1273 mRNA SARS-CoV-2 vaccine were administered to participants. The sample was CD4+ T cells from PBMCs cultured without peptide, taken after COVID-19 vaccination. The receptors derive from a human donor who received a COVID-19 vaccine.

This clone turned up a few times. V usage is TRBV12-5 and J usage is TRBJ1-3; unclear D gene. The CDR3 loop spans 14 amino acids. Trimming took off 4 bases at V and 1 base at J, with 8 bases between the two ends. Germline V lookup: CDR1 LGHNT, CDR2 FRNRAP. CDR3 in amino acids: CASGSPISGNTIYF. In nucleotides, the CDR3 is TGTGCTAGTGGTTCCCCCATATCTGGAAACACCATATATTTT. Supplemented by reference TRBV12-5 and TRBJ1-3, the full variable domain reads DARVTQTPRHKVTEMGQEVTMRCQPILGHNTVFWYRQTMMQGLELLAYFRNRAPLDDSGMPKDRFSAEMPDATLATLKIQPSEPRDSAVYFCASGSPISGNTIYFGEGSWLTVV.

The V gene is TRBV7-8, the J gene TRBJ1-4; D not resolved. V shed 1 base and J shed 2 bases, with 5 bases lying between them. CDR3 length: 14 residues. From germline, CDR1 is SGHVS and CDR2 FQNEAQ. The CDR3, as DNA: TGTGCCAGCAGCTTAGGACGGACTAATGAAAAACTGTTTTTT. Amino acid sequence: CASSLGRTNEKLFF.

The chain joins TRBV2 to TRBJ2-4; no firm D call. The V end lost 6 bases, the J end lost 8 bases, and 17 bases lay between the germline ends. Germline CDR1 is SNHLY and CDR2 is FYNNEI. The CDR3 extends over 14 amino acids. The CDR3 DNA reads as TGTGCCAGCAGCCCCAAGAGGAGTTCGGACATTCAGTACTTC. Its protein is CASSPKRSSDIQYF.

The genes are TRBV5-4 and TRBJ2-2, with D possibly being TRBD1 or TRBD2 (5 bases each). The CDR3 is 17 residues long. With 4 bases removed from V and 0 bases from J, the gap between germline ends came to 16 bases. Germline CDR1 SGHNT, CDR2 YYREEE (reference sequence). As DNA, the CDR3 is TGTGCCAGCAGCCCGTCTTCCGGGGCAGCGAACACCGGGGAGCTGTTTTTT. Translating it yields CASSPSSGAANTGELFF.

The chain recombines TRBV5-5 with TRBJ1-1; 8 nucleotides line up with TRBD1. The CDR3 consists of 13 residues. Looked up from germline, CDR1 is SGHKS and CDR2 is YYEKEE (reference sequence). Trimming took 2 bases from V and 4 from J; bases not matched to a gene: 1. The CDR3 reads CASSFGQGTEAFF. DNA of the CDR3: TGTGCCAGCAGCTTTGGACAGGGCACTGAAGCTTTCTTT.

This CDR3 reads CASSYNYMYGYTF. DNA for the CDR3: TGTGCCAGCAGTTATAACTACATGTACGGCTACACCTTC. The chain uses TRBV6-5 and TRBJ1-2, with D hard to call. The ends were cut back, 3 bases at V and 8 bases at J, with 13 bases in the middle. CDR3 length: 13 residues. Germline-derived CDR1 and CDR2 are MNHEY and SVGAGI.

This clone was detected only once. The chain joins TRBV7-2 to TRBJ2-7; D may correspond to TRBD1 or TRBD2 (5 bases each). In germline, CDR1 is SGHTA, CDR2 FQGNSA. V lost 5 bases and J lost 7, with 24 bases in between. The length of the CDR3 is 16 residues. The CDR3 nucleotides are TGTGCCAGCAGCGGTGAGGGGATGACGGGTATGGGGGAGCAGTACTTC. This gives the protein CASSGEGMTGMGEQYF.

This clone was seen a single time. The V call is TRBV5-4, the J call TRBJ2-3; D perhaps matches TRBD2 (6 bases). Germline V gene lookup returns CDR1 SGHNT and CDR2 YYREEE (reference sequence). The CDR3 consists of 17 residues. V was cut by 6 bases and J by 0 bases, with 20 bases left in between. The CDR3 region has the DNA TGTGCCAGCACAATCGGGACTTGGCGTGGGAGCACAGATACGCAGTATTTT. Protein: CASTIGTWRGSTDTQYF.

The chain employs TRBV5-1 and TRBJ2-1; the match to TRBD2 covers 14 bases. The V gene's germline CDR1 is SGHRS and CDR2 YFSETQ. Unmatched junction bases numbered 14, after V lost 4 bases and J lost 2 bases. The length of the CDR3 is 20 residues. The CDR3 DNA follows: TGCGCCAGCAGCACTGGGACTAGCGGGGGAGCGGCTGACACCTACAATGAGCAGTTCTTC. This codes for CASSTGTSGGAADTYNEQFF.

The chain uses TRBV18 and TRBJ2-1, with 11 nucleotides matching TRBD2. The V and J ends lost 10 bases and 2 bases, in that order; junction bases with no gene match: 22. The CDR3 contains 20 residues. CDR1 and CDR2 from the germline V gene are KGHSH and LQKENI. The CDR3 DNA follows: TGTGCCACCGTCTCGCAGGGGACTAGCGGCATATTAGCCCCCTACAATGAGCAGTTCTTC. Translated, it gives CATVSQGTSGILAPYNEQFF.

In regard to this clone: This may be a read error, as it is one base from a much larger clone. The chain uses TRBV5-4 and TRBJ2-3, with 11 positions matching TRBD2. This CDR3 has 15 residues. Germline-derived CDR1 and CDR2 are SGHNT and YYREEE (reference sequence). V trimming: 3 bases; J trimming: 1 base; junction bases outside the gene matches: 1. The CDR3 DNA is TGTGCCAGCAGCTCGGGACTAGCGGGCACAGATACGCAGTATTTT. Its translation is CASSSGLAGTDTQYF.

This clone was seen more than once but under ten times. The CDR3 protein is CASSGQGPWLDGYTF. CDR3 coding DNA: TGCGCCAGCTCGGGACAGGGGCCGTGGCTGGATGGCTACACCTTC. The rearrangement joins TRBV5-1 to TRBJ1-2; 10 nucleotides align to TRBD1. V gave up 7 bases and J gave up 6 bases; unmatched junction bases: 12. CDR3 length: 15 residues. Per germline, CDR1 SGHRS and CDR2 YFSETQ. The full variable domain, rest sourced from reference TRBV5-1 and TRBJ1-2, is KAGVTQTPRYLIKTRGQQVTLSCSPISGHRSVSWYQQTPGQGLQFLFEYFSETQRNKGNFPGRFSGRQFSNSRSEMNVSTLELGDSALYLCASSGQGPWLDGYTFGSGTRLTVV.

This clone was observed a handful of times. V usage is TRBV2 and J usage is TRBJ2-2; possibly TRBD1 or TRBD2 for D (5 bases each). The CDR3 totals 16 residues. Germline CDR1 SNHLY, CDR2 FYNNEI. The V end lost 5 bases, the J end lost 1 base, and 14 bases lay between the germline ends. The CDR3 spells CASSSLGPMNTGELFF. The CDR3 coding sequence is TGTGCCAGCAGTTCTCTGGGACCTATGAACACCGGGGAGCTGTTTTTT.